This is a list of T cell receptor beta chains from one sample in a study of T cell responses to AZD1222 COVID-19 vaccine. Libraries were prepared by immunoSEQ multiplex PCR; TCRdb keeps only in-frame clonotypes and omits some of them. The table includes 100,000 to 150,000 clones, roughly 86% detected once. Here the sequenced sample was peripheral blood, taken on day 0 of AZD1222 vaccination. Receptor source: an adult in good health. CDR3s leave out the opening cysteine and the closing phenylalanine or tryptophan. Fields, in order: D gene, V gene, CDR3 protein. D genes are given only for firm matches.

.,TRBV7-9,ASSLEGRSYNEQF
.,TRBV5-6,ASSLEGNTEAF
.,TRBV5-6,ASSLVGNSYEQY
TRBD2,TRBV5-1,ASSNGTSGTYEQY
TRBD1,TRBV27,ASSLYGTGMNTEAF
TRBD2,TRBV4-3,ASSQGAGVGYEQY
.,TRBV6-5,ASRGGIGTNQPQH
TRBD2,TRBV7-2,ASSLTSGGPSEQY
.,TRBV28,ASSLRVSRGYT
TRBD2,TRBV20-1,SASGAGVVDTQY
TRBD1,TRBV7-8,ASSLRTGESYEQY
TRBD1,TRBV19,ASSVDRWGNQPQH
.,TRBV30,AWSLINSYEQY
.,TRBV12-3/TRBV12-4,ASSRGGAEAF
.,TRBV28,ASRTQVTGELF
.,TRBV6-2/TRBV6-3,ASSYIARERETQY
.,TRBV6-1,ASSEAGWRGEGYT
.,TRBV18,ASSPLGETQY
TRBD1,TRBV6-2/TRBV6-3,ASSYGRGQGISPLH
.,TRBV27,ASSYSTPWTDYEQY
.,TRBV10-3,AISDGGGGYT
TRBD2,TRBV7-9,ASSFGLAGRNEQF
.,TRBV9,ASSASGGPNTEAF
.,TRBV9,ASSVDPAVQETQY
TRBD1,TRBV24-1,ATSEPGTGNEKLF
TRBD1,TRBV28,ASSTTTGGSYEQY
.,TRBV7-2,ASSFQPGFNEQF
.,TRBV4-3,ASSQRWSRDPSNEKLF
TRBD1,TRBV3-1/TRBV3-2,ASSLYGTGSYEQY
.,TRBV24-1,ATSGPNSNQPQH
.,TRBV11-1,ASSLEGAYGYT
TRBD1,TRBV6-2/TRBV6-3,ASSYPSTDRENSPLH
.,TRBV9,ASRRGHRSGNTIY
.,TRBV6-1,ASSEDPASYNEQF
TRBD1,TRBV5-1,ASSAQGAAEAF
.,TRBV4-2,ASSQGAVVPGHRGGSGNTIY